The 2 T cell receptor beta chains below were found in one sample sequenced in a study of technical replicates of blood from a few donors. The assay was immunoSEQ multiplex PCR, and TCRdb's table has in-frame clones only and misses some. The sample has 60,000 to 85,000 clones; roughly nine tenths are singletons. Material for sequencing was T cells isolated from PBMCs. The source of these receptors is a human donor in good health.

The CDR3 nucleotides read TGTGCCATCAGCCCACCAAGGGGCTGGACAGGGGACACCGGGGAGCTGTTTTTT. This codes for CAISPPRGWTGDTGELFF. The genes are TRBV10-3 and TRBJ2-2, with 9 nucleotides matching TRBD1. V lost 6 bases, J lost 3 bases, and 14 bases stayed unmatched. Germline CDR1 is ENHRY and CDR2 is SYGVKD. The CDR3 extends over 18 amino acids.

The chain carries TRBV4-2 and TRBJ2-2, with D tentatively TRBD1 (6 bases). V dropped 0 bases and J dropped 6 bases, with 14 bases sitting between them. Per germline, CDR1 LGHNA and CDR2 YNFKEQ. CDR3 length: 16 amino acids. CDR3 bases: TGTGCCAGCAGCCAAGATCCCACAGGGCCGGCCGGGGAGCTGTTTTTT. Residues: CASSQDPTGPAGELFF.